The clone carrying this T cell receptor (beta chain) has a handful of counts. Its specificity is not known. The sample is drawn from a study of T cell responses to AZD1222 COVID-19 vaccine. General study findings and limits: Repertoires in all cases were sampled only once the peak T cell response had passed. At baseline, just a handful of AZD1222 recipients tested seropositive.

Doses given second, at about 4 or about 12 weeks, were pooled. Unmatched junction bases numbered 6, after V lost 5 bases and J lost 5 bases. Germline V gene lookup returns CDR1 MNHEY and CDR2 SVGAGI. This CDR3 is 14 amino acids long. This table comes from immunoSEQ multiplex PCR, and its TCRdb copy is limited to in-frame clones, with some not included. The sample holds tens of thousands of clones, 85% to 90% seen once. This receptor was obtained from an adult who received the AZD1222 COVID-19 vaccine. The chain recombines TRBV6-5 with TRBJ1-2; 9 nucleotides align to TRBD1. The specimen comprised peripheral blood, sampled 28 days after the second AZD1222 dose. DNA for the CDR3: TGTGCCAGCAGTCAGGACAGGGGAGGGTATGGCTACACCTTC. It specifies CASSQDRGGYGYTF.